A single sample gave rise to the 3 T cell receptor beta chains below, sequenced in a study of blood T cell repertoires in COVID-19. Data came from immunoSEQ multiplex PCR; TCRdb stores just in-frame clones and leaves some out. The sample lists more than 60,000 clones, more than 75% occurring once. Source material: peripheral blood. Every receptor here comes from a man aged 55-75 years with acute or convalescent COVID-19.

The chain recombines TRBV7-9 with TRBJ1-1; D is ambiguous. Germline lookup yields CDR1 SEHNR and CDR2 FQNEAQ (reference sequence). This CDR3 spans 14 amino acids. The V end was cut by 5 bases, the J end by 1 base, with 11 bases between. The CDR3 loop is CASSQRSRNTEAFF. The CDR3, as DNA: TGTGCCAGCAGCCAGAGGAGTCGGAACACTGAAGCTTTCTTT.

CDR3 loop: CASSQDLGVGGNTIYF. The CDR3 nucleotides read TGTGCCAGCAGCCAAGATCTCGGGGTTGGGGGAAACACCATATATTTT. The V and J genes are TRBV3-1 (or the pseudogene TRBV3-2) and TRBJ1-3, with no clear D. CDR1 is LGHDT, CDR2 YNNKEL, per germline (reference sequence). V was cut by 0 bases and J by 4 bases, with 13 bases left in between. The CDR3 contains 16 residues.

The V gene is TRBV20-1, the J gene TRBJ2-5; D is uncertain. V was shortened by 2 bases and J by 2 bases, with 3 bases between the two germline ends. Looked up from germline, CDR1 is DFQATT and CDR2 is SNEGSKA (reference sequence). CDR3 size: 11 residues. CDR3 region: CSARLQETQYF. The CDR3 DNA follows: TGCAGTGCTAGATTACAAGAGACCCAGTACTTC.